This record concerns one T cell receptor beta chain sequence. This specimen comes from a study of shared T cell receptors in the human thymus. This CDR3 contains 15 residues. Trimming pared 5 bases from V and 1 base from J, leaving 15 bases between. Germline V gene lookup returns CDR1 SGHDT and CDR2 YYEEEE. Sequencing used immunoSEQ multiplex PCR; TCRdb keeps in-frame clones, though not all of them. The profile shows 720,000 or so clones, 70% to 90% of them singletons. In addition, the sample was reused for a study of human thymus T cells.

The receptor comes from a girl under two years old with a congenital heart defect. V gene TRBV5-6 combines with J gene TRBJ1-2, with a possible D match to TRBD1 (6 bases). The specimen sequenced was thymocytes. CDR3 loop: CASSSSGQSNYGYTF. DNA of the CDR3: TGTGCCAGCAGTTCTTCCGGACAGAGTAACTATGGCTACACCTTC.